Shown below are 5 T cell receptor beta chains from a single sample sequenced in a study of T cell responses to AZD1222 COVID-19 vaccine. Assay used: immunoSEQ multiplex PCR; TCRdb lists only in-frame clones, some missing. The sample includes roughly 130,000 clones, 88% of them seen just once. The material sequenced was peripheral blood, taken on day 0 of AZD1222 vaccination. Receptors were obtained from an adult in good health.

The chain has TRBV6-1 and TRBJ1-4, with D hard to call. V lost 1 base, J lost 8 bases, and 14 bases lay in between. CDR3 length: 15 amino acids. Germline V gene lookup returns CDR1 MNHNS and CDR2 SASEGT. The CDR3 here is CASSEERAGGEKLFF. CDR3 bases: TGTGCCAGCAGTGAAGAAAGGGCAGGTGGGGAAAAACTGTTTTTT.

The chain combines TRBV19 with TRBJ2-3; TRBD1 matches 9 bases. The CDR3 has 19 amino acids. The V gene end was trimmed by 0 bases and the J gene end by 0 bases; junction bases not matched to a gene: 10. CDR1 and CDR2 from the germline V gene are LNHDA and SQIVND (reference sequence). CDR3 sequence reads: CASSIDAATGGPSTDTQYF. Here the CDR3 DNA reads TGTGCCAGTAGTATAGACGCGGCCACAGGGGGCCCTAGCACAGATACGCAGTATTTT.

The gene calls are TRBV18 and TRBJ2-1; no clear D. The V gene lost 3 bases and the J gene lost 0 bases, with 9 bases spanning the gap. The CDR3 spans 15 residues. Germline CDR1 is KGHSH and CDR2 is LQKENI. This CDR3 reads CASSPSVSSYNEQFF. DNA for the CDR3: TGTGCCAGCTCACCCTCAGTTAGCTCCTACAATGAGCAGTTCTTC.

This rearrangement joins TRBV18 to TRBJ2-1; the match to TRBD1 covers 7 bases. The CDR3 is made up of 16 amino acids. With V trimmed by 5 bases and J by 5 bases, 12 bases remained unmatched. The germline CDR1 and CDR2 sequences are KGHSH and LQKENI. The DNA of the CDR3 is TGTGCCAGCTCAACCGGCCGGGACAGACAGGACAATGAGCAGTTCTTC. It is translated as CASSTGRDRQDNEQFF.

This chain joins TRBV19 and TRBJ2-3; maybe TRBD2 (5 bases). This CDR3 spans 16 amino acids. Looked up from germline, CDR1 is LNHDA and CDR2 is SQIVND (reference sequence). V was shortened by 3 bases and J by 2 bases, with 15 bases between the two germline ends. CDR3 protein: CASSIPGLTLTDTQYF. In nucleotides, the CDR3 is TGTGCCAGTAGTATTCCCGGACTCACCCTCACAGATACGCAGTATTTT.